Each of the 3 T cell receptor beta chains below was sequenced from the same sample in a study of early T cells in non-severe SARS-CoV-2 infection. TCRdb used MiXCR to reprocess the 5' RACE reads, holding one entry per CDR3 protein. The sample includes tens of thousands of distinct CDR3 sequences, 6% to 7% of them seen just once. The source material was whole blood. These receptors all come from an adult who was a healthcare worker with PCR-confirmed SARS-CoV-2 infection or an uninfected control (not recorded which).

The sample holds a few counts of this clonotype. CDR3 protein: CSVVAQGKNTEAFF. The CDR3, as DNA: TGCAGCGTTGTGGCTCAGGGGAAAAACACTGAAGCTTTCTTT. This chain links TRBV29-1 with TRBJ1-1, with D tentatively TRBD1 (6 bases). This CDR3 contains 14 residues. Germline lookup yields CDR1 SQVTM and CDR2 ANQGSEA. V gave up 4 bases and J gave up 2 bases, with 14 bases separating them.

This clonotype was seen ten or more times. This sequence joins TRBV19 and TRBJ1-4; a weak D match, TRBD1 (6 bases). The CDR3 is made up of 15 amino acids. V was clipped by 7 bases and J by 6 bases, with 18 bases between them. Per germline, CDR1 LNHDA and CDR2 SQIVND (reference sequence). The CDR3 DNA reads TGTGCCAGTAAACCCTACCAGGGGTTGGATGAAAAACTGTTTTTT. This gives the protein CASKPYQGLDEKLFF.

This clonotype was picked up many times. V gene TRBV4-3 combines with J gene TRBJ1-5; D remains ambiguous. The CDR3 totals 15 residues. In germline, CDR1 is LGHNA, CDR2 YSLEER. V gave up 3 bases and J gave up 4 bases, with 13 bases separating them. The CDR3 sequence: CASSHGVAGNQPQHF. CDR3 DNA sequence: TGCGCCAGCAGCCACGGCGTCGCGGGGAATCAGCCCCAGCATTTT.